This is a list of T cell receptor beta chains from one sample in a study of response to subunit inactivated influenza vaccine. Each CDR3 protein gets one entry after TCRdb re-called the RT-PCR reads with MiXCR. The table records around 530,000 distinct CDR3 sequences, around 11% of them present only once. Source: PBMCs from blood, taken on the day of vaccination. These receptors were taken from a man aged 45-65 years who received an inactivated influenza vaccine. Each CDR3 is given with its conserved first and last residue. The D gene is left open where the match is weak. Size values are once, few and many counts, or a class for expanded clones, and some rows have none.

abundance	j_gene	d_gene	v_gene	CDR3nt	CDR3aa
few	TRBJ1-2	TRBD1	TRBV18	TGTGCCAGCTCACCCGACAGGGCGAAAGGCTACACCTTC	CASSPDRAKGYTF
many	TRBJ2-5	TRBD2	TRBV7-9	TGTGCCAGCAGCTTGGGAGGGAGCACCGGGACCCAGTACTTC	CASSLGGSTGTQYF
many	TRBJ2-7	-	TRBV5-1	TGCGCCAGCAGCTTGGTGGCAGACTACGAGCAGTACTTC	CASSLVADYEQYF
few	TRBJ1-5	TRBD1	TRBV6-2/TRBV6-3	TGTGCCAGCAGTTACAGTGTGACAGGGTTGCGTGACAATCAGCCCCAGCATTTT	CASSYSVTGLRDNQPQHF
few	TRBJ2-5	-	TRBV12-3/TRBV12-4	TGTGCCAGCAGTTTGTTCGCGAAGACCCAGTACTTC	CASSLFAKTQYF
few	TRBJ2-2	-	TRBV6-6	TGTGCCAGCAGACGAGAGGCCGGGGAGCTGTTTTTT	CASRREAGELFF
-	TRBJ1-3	TRBD1	TRBV4-3	TGCGCCAGCAGCCAAGTCGGACAGGGGGCAGTTGACACCATATATTTT	CASSQVGQGAVDTIYF
-	TRBJ2-1	TRBD2	TRBV20-1	TGCAGTGCTTTACTAGCGGGAGCTGACAATGAGCAGTTCTTC	CSALLAGADNEQFF
few	TRBJ2-7	-	TRBV28	TGTGCCAGCAGTTTAGTTCCCTCGCTCGAGCAGTACTTC	CASSLVPSLEQYF
-	TRBJ2-7	TRBD2	TRBV5-6	TGTGCCAGCAGCTTGGCCCTAGCGGGAGTCTGGACCTACGAGCAGTACTTC	CASSLALAGVWTYEQYF
many	TRBJ2-7	-	TRBV5-1	TGCGCCAGCAGGCGACAGGAGGGTCACTACGAGCAGTACTTC	CASRRQEGHYEQYF
few	TRBJ2-3	-	TRBV20-1	TGCAGTGCTAGGGGCCCTAGCGAGACGCAGTATTTT	CSARGPSETQYF
few	TRBJ2-1	TRBD2	TRBV6-5	TGTGCCAGCAGTTACTCGACCGCGGGGGGGAACAATGAGCAGTTCTTC	CASSYSTAGGNNEQFF
-	TRBJ2-7	-	TRBV15	TGTGCCACCAGCAGAGGAACAGGGAGCGAGCAGTACTTC	CATSRGTGSEQYF
many	TRBJ2-7	-	TRBV4-3	TGCGCCAGCAGCCAAGGGTGGTCAGGGGTCGGATACGAGCAGTACTTC	CASSQGWSGVGYEQYF
-	TRBJ1-2	-	TRBV3-1	TGTGCCAGCAGTGCGCGAGTGGGCTACACCTTC	CASSARVGYTF
-	TRBJ1-1	-	TRBV18	TGTGCCAGCTCCCAAAGGACGGCGAACACTGAAGCTTTCTTT	CASSQRTANTEAFF
-	TRBJ2-7	-	TRBV6-1	TGTGCCAGCAGCCCGGGCCTATTCTCCTACGAGCAGTACTTC	CASSPGLFSYEQYF
-	TRBJ1-4	TRBD1	TRBV9	TGTGCCAGCAGCGCCGGGACAGTTGATGAAAAACTGTTTTTT	CASSAGTVDEKLFF
many	TRBJ2-7	-	TRBV20-1	TGCAGTCCTATAATAAGTGTAGAACCCTACTACGAGCAGTACTTC	CSPIISVEPYYEQYF
many	TRBJ1-5	TRBD1	TRBV7-8	TGTGCCAGCAGCTCGGACAGGGGAGCGCAGCCCCAGCATTTT	CASSSDRGAQPQHF
-	TRBJ2-7	TRBD1	TRBV20-1	TGCAGTGCTAGAGATGTGCAGGGGGCTTCCGAGCAGTACTTC	CSARDVQGASEQYF
-	TRBJ2-1	TRBD1	TRBV7-2	TGTGCCAGCAGATCGGGACAGCCTACAACCTACAATGAGCATTTCTTC	CASRSGQPTTYNEHFF
few	TRBJ2-5	TRBD2	TRBV28	TGTGCCAGCAGTTTCTTATACCGGGGGGGAGGAGATGAGACCCAGTACTTC	CASSFLYRGGGDETQYF
few	TRBJ2-4	-	TRBV20-1	TGCAGTGCTAGGGGGGACTTAGTAACAGCAAACATTCAGTACTTC	CSARGDLVTANIQYF
-	TRBJ2-7	TRBD2	TRBV6-2/TRBV6-3	TGTGCCAGCAGTCCTGGTCCCCTACTAGCGGGAACCACTAAAGGCGTCTACGAGCAGTACTTC	CASSPGPLLAGTTKGVYEQYF
-	TRBJ2-2	-	TRBV7-2	TGTGCCAGCAGCTTGCTTACAGGGTTCAACACCGGGGAGCTGTTTTTT	CASSLLTGFNTGELFF
few	TRBJ2-2	-	TRBV5-5	TGTGCCAGCAGCTTGTTTTCGGGGGCCAACACCGGGGAGCTGTTTTTT	CASSLFSGANTGELFF
many	TRBJ2-2	-	TRBV11-2	TGTGCCAGCAGTGGTGAGGTCGGGGTTGTGAACACCGGGGAGCTGTTTTTT	CASSGEVGVVNTGELFF
few	TRBJ2-1	-	TRBV7-9	TGTGCCAGCAGCCCTATGTCCGGGTTCAATGAGCAGTTCTTC	CASSPMSGFNEQFF
few	TRBJ2-7	-	TRBV24-1	TGTGCCACCAGTGATACCCTGACAGGAAAAACATACGAGCAGTACTTC	CATSDTLTGKTYEQYF
few	TRBJ2-1	TRBD2	TRBV14	TGTGCCAGCAGCCCTCAGACTAGCGGGAGGGCCGCCAATGAGCAGTTCTTC	CASSPQTSGRAANEQFF
many	TRBJ1-1	TRBD1	TRBV7-2	TGTGCCAGCAGCCAGGGGGACGGGTCTGAAGCTTTCTTT	CASSQGDGSEAFF
few	TRBJ2-5	TRBD2	TRBV5-1	TGCGCCAGCAGCCTCGGACTAGCGGGAGTGGAGCTAAGGACCCAGTACTTC	CASSLGLAGVELRTQYF
many	TRBJ1-1	-	TRBV5-1	TGCGCCAGCAGCTTATACGTCGGTGGTGAAGCTTTCTTT	CASSLYVGGEAFF
-	TRBJ2-1	TRBD2	TRBV7-2	TGTGCCAGCAGCTTAGCCAGCGGGAGGGGAGCCTACAATGAGCAGTTCTTC	CASSLASGRGAYNEQFF
few	TRBJ1-3	TRBD1	TRBV12-3/TRBV12-4	TGTGCCGTAAAGACAGGGAGGGCTGGAAACACCATATATTTT	CAVKTGRAGNTIYF
few	TRBJ2-5	TRBD2	TRBV25-1	TGTGCCAGCAGCTCGGGACTAGCGGCAGAAGAGACCCAGTACTTC	CASSSGLAAEETQYF
-	TRBJ2-2	-	TRBV28	TGTGCCAGCAGTGGACAGGGCGGTTGGATCGGGGGGTACACCGGGGAGCTGTTTTTT	CASSGQGGWIGGYTGELFF
few	TRBJ2-1	TRBD2	TRBV20-1	TGCAGTGCTATTGGGGAAAGCGGGGGAGCCTACAATGAGCAGTTCTTC	CSAIGESGGAYNEQFF
-	TRBJ1-2	-	TRBV19	TGTGCCAGTATTTCTGAGGGGGAAGCTGGCTACACCTTC	CASISEGEAGYTF
-	TRBJ2-7	-	TRBV7-2	TGTGCCAGCAGCTTAGATTTCCGGCGGGACCGCCCTAAGTACTTC	CASSLDFRRDRPKYF
-	TRBJ2-3	TRBD2	TRBV29-1	TGCAGCGTGGGAGGGGTCTCTCCAGCGTATTTT	CSVGGVSPAYF
many	TRBJ2-4	TRBD2	TRBV4-1	TGCGCCAGCAGCCAAGATTCAGGCCTCGGGGGGAGGGCCCCTTTAGCCAAAAACATTCAGTACTTC	CASSQDSGLGGRAPLAKNIQYF
-	TRBJ1-1	-	TRBV7-2	TGTGCCAGCAGCTCGGATTGGACAACTATGAACACTGAAGCTTTCTTT	CASSSDWTTMNTEAFF
many	TRBJ1-4	-	TRBV6-5	TGTGCCAGCAGTTACTCCACTGGGGTCGGTGAAAAACTGTTTTTT	CASSYSTGVGEKLFF
-	TRBJ1-2	TRBD1	TRBV7-9	TGTGCCAGCACCGCGTCCACAGGGGTCGGCTACACCTTC	CASTASTGVGYTF
many	TRBJ1-4	-	TRBV12-3/TRBV12-4	TGTGCCAGCACTAGGGCCCTTGGGAATGAAAAACTGTTTTTT	CASTRALGNEKLFF
few	TRBJ1-2	-	TRBV20-1	TGCAGTGCTAGTAACAGCCACTATGGCTACACCTTC	CSASNSHYGYTF
-	TRBJ1-4	-	TRBV2	TGTGCCAGCACTCCCGACAGCGGATGGGGTGAAAAACTGTTTTTT	CASTPDSGWGEKLFF